This is a list of T cell receptor beta chains from one sample in a study of blood T cell repertoires in COVID-19. Clones were sequenced by immunoSEQ multiplex PCR, and TCRdb holds only the in-frame ones, with some missing. The data show about 330,000 clones, roughly 90% seen once. The sequenced sample consisted of peripheral blood. These receptor sequences come from a man aged 25-45 years with COVID-19, enrolled during active disease. CDR3s include the opening cysteine and the closing phenylalanine or tryptophan. A D gene is named only where the DNA matches it firmly. Size is stated for part of the rows, as once, few or many counts, or as a class when the clone is expanded.

v_gene	j_gene	abundance	len	d_gene	CDR3aa	CDR3nt
TRBV30	TRBJ1-6	NA	13	TRBD1	CACTRQGGGPLHF	TGTGCCTGTACTAGACAGGGCGGCGGGCCCCTCCACTTT
TRBV6-2/TRBV6-3	TRBJ2-5	NA	13	TRBD1	CASSLTGSETQYF	TGTGCCAGCAGTTTGACAGGGTCGGAGACCCAGTACTTC
TRBV12-3/TRBV12-4	TRBJ2-1	NA	10	NA	CASGRGEQFF	TGTGCCAGCGGGCGTGGTGAGCAGTTCTTC
TRBV30	TRBJ1-2	NA	12	NA	CAWSGGLYGYTF	TGTGCCTGGAGTGGGGGCTTATATGGCTACACCTTC
TRBV19	TRBJ2-2	NA	15	TRBD1	CASSTGDRVTGELFF	TGTGCCAGTAGTACCGGGGACAGGGTGACCGGGGAGCTGTTTTTT
TRBV11-3	TRBJ2-1	NA	16	TRBD2	CASSSLGTSEDNEQFF	TGTGCCAGCAGCTCCCTCGGGACTAGCGAGGACAATGAGCAGTTCTTC
TRBV5-5	TRBJ2-3	NA	17	TRBD2	CASSLVLAGASTDTQYF	TGTGCCAGCAGCTTGGTGCTAGCGGGAGCTAGCACAGATACGCAGTATTTT
TRBV7-8	TRBJ2-7	NA	15	NA	CASSLRGPSSYEQYF	TGTGCCAGCAGCTTGAGAGGGCCGAGCTCCTACGAGCAGTACTTC
TRBV28	TRBJ1-5	NA	14	TRBD1	CASSTGTGVQPQHF	TGTGCCAGCAGTACCGGGACAGGGGTTCAGCCCCAGCATTTT
TRBV6-5	TRBJ1-1	NA	15	NA	CASSYGGAGNTEAFF	TGTGCCAGCAGTTACGGGGGGGCAGGGAACACTGAAGCTTTCTTT
TRBV7-9	TRBJ2-3	NA	15	TRBD2	CASSLGLAAPDTQYF	TGTGCCAGCAGCTTAGGACTAGCGGCCCCAGATACGCAGTATTTT
TRBV7-9	TRBJ1-2	NA	14	NA	CASSYQAVAWGYTF	TGTGCCAGCAGTTACCAGGCCGTAGCGTGGGGCTACACCTTC
TRBV19	TRBJ2-1	NA	15	TRBD2	CASSGLAGTFNEQFF	TGTGCCAGTAGTGGACTAGCGGGTACCTTCAATGAGCAGTTCTTC
TRBV30	TRBJ1-2	NA	10	NA	CAWSNWGYTF	TGTGCCTGGAGTAACTGGGGCTACACCTTC
TRBV4-2	TRBJ1-4	NA	14	NA	CASRRMQVNEKLFF	TGTGCCAGCAGGCGAATGCAGGTCAACGAAAAACTGTTTTTT
TRBV18	TRBJ2-3	NA	15	NA	CASSPLQVSTDTQYF	TGTGCCAGCTCACCGTTACAGGTATCCACAGATACGCAGTATTTT
TRBV4-3	TRBJ1-4	NA	15	NA	CASSRSSLGGEKLFF	TGCGCCAGCTCGAGATCGAGTCTAGGGGGTGAAAAACTGTTTTTT
TRBV30	TRBJ2-1	once	15	NA	CAWSGGGSLANEQFF	TGTGCCTGGAGTGGGGGGGGCTCACTCGCGAATGAGCAGTTCTTC
TRBV6-1	TRBJ2-7	NA	16	NA	CASSVTSGARTYEQYF	TGTGCCAGCAGTGTCACCTCAGGTGCAAGGACCTACGAGCAGTACTTC
TRBV6-5	TRBJ1-3	NA	15	NA	CASSYSNQLGNTIYF	TGTGCCAGCAGTTACTCGAACCAGTTAGGAAACACCATATATTTT
TRBV30	TRBJ1-1	NA	13	NA	CAWSYRPNTEAFF	TGTGCCTGGAGTTACAGGCCAAACACTGAAGCTTTCTTT
TRBV4-1	TRBJ2-2	once	16	NA	CASSQAGRGNTGELFF	TGCGCCAGCAGCCAAGCAGGGCGCGGAAACACCGGGGAGCTGTTTTTT
TRBV12-5	TRBJ2-1	NA	17	NA	CASGLVLTRDSPNEQFF	TGTGCTAGTGGTTTGGTACTGACTCGGGACTCACCCAATGAGCAGTTCTTC
TRBV7-6	TRBJ2-3	NA	16	TRBD1	CASSPPWTGGTDTQYF	TGTGCCAGCAGCCCTCCCTGGACAGGGGGCACAGATACGCAGTATTTT
TRBV19	TRBJ2-2	NA	16	NA	CASQKFGSAEAGELFF	TGTGCCAGTCAAAAATTCGGGTCCGCGGAGGCCGGGGAGCTGTTTTTT
TRBV3-1/TRBV3-2	TRBJ1-5	NA	14	NA	CASSHEGGNQPQHF	TGTGCCAGCAGCCATGAAGGGGGCAATCAGCCCCAGCATTTT
TRBV19	TRBJ1-4	NA	15	TRBD1	CASSLPTGGNEKLFF	TGTGCCAGTAGTCTACCGACAGGGGGGAATGAAAAACTGTTTTTT
TRBV27	TRBJ2-5	NA	16	TRBD2	CASRTGGALPRETQYF	TGTGCCAGTAGAACGGGGGGGGCGCTGCCCCGGGAGACCCAGTACTTC
TRBV18	TRBJ2-5	once	16	TRBD1	CASSPPGQGRRETQYF	TGTGCCAGCTCACCACCGGGACAGGGGCGGCGAGAGACCCAGTACTTC
TRBV7-9	TRBJ2-1	few	11	NA	CASTGASEQFF	TGTGCCAGCACAGGGGCGAGTGAGCAGTTCTTC
TRBV18	TRBJ2-7	NA	15	NA	CASSPTTHRSYEQYF	TGTGCCAGCTCCCCTACTACTCACAGGTCCTACGAGCAGTACTTC
TRBV18	TRBJ2-5	NA	15	TRBD1	CASKRVDRGRETQYF	TGTGCCAGCAAAAGGGTCGACAGGGGAAGGGAGACCCAGTACTTC
TRBV27	TRBJ1-1	NA	16	TRBD1	CASRQGAHWVYTEAFF	TGTGCCAGCAGACAGGGGGCGCATTGGGTGTATACTGAAGCTTTCTTT
TRBV24-1	TRBJ2-1	NA	13	TRBD1	CATSDAWDREQFF	TGTGCCACCAGCGACGCCTGGGACAGGGAGCAGTTCTTC
TRBV9	TRBJ2-5	NA	13	TRBD2	CASSGTSGETQYF	TGTGCCAGCAGCGGGACTAGCGGAGAGACCCAGTACTTC
TRBV3-1/TRBV3-2	TRBJ1-6	few	14	NA	CASSQMEMGSPLHF	TGTGCCAGCAGCCAAATGGAGATGGGTTCACCCCTCCACTTT
TRBV6-2/TRBV6-3	TRBJ1-6	NA	16	NA	CASSFRQGYYNSPLHF	TGTGCCAGCAGCTTCCGGCAGGGTTATTATAATTCACCCCTCCACTTT
TRBV2	TRBJ2-1	NA	16	TRBD1	CASSASRTGKWNEQFF	TGTGCCAGCAGTGCTTCCAGGACAGGGAAGTGGAATGAGCAGTTCTTC
TRBV6-5	TRBJ1-2	NA	15	TRBD1	CASSNPGTGGYGYTF	TGTGCCAGCAGCAATCCCGGGACAGGGGGCTATGGCTACACCTTC
TRBV3-1/TRBV3-2	TRBJ1-4	NA	15	NA	CASSQDSITNEKLFF	TGTGCCAGCAGCCAAGATTCCATCACTAATGAAAAACTGTTTTTT
TRBV5-1	TRBJ2-7	NA	15	TRBD2	CASSPPSGTSYEQYF	TGCGCCAGCAGTCCTCCTAGCGGTACCTCCTACGAGCAGTACTTC
TRBV7-2	TRBJ1-3	NA	17	NA	CASSLAQSSGTGNTIYF	TGTGCCAGCAGCTTAGCCCAGAGTTCGGGGACTGGAAACACCATATATTTT